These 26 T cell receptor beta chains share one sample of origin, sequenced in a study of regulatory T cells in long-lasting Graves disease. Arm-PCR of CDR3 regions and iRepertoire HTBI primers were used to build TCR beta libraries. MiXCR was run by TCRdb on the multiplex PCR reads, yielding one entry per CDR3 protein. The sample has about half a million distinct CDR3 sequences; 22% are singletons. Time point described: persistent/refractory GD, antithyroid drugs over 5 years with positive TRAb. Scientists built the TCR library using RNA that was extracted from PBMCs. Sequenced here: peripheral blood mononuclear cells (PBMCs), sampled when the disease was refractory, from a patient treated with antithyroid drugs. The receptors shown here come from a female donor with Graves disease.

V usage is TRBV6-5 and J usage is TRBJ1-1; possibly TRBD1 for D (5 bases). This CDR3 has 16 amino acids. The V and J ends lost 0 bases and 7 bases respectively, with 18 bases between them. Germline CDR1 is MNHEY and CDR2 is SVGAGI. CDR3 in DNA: TGTGCCAGCAGTTACTCGATGGTGCAGGGACCGGGTGAAGCTTTCTTT. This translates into CASSYSMVQGPGEAFF.

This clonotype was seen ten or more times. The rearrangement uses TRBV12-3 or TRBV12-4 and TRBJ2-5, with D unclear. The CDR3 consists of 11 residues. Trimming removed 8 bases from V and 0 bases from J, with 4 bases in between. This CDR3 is CASGYQETQYF. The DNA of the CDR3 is TGTGCCAGCGGGTACCAAGAGACCCAGTACTTC.

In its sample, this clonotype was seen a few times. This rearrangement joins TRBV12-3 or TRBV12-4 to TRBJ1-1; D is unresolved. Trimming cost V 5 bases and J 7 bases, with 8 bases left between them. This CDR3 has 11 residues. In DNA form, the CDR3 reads TGTGCCAGCAGTAAAGGCTATGAAGCTTTCTTT. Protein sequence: CASSKGYEAFF.

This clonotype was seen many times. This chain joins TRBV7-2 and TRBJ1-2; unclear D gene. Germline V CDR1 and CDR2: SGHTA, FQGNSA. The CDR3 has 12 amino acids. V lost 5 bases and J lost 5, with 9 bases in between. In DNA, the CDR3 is TGTGCCAGCAGCAAAGACACGTATGGCTACACCTTC. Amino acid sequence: CASSKDTYGYTF.

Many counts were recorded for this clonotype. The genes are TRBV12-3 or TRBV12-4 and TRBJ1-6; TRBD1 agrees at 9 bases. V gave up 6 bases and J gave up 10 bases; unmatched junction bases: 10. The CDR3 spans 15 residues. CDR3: CASSGGQGDPSPLHF. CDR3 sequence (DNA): TGTGCCAGCAGCGGGGGACAGGGTGATCCCTCACCCCTCCACTTT.

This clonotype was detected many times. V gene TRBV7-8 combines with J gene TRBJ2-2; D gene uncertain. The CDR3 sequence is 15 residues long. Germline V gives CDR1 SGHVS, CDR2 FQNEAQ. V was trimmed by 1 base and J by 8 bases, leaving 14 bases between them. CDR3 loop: CASSLGRAVVGELFF. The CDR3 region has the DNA TGTGCCAGCAGCTTAGGACGGGCTGTTGTAGGGGAGCTGTTTTTT.

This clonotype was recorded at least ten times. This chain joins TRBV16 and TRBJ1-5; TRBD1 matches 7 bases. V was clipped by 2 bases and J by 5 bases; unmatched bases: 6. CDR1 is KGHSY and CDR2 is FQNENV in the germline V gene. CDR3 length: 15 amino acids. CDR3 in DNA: TGTGCCAGCAGCCAACGGGACAGTTTCCATCAGCCCCAGCATTTT. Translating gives CASSQRDSFHQPQHF.

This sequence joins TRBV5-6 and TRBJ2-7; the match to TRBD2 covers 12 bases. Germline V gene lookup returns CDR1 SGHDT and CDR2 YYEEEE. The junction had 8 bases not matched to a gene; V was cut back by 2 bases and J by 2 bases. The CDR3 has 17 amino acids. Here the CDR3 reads CASSFAGTSGPTYEQYF. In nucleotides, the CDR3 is TGTGCCAGCAGCTTCGCCGGGACTAGCGGGCCCACCTACGAGCAGTACTTC.

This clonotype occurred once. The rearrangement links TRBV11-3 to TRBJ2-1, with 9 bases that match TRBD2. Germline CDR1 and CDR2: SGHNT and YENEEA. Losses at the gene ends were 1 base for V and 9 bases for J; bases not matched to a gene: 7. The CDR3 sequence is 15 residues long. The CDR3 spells CASSLVGGGAGEQFF. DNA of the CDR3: TGTGCCAGCAGCTTAGTTGGCGGGGGGGCTGGTGAGCAGTTCTTC.

The CDR3 nucleotides are TGTGCCAGCAGCCAAGGGGGCGTGAGTCAGCCCCAGCATTTT. Translated: CASSQGGVSQPQHF. The chain has TRBV14 and TRBJ1-5, with D maybe TRBD1 (5 bases). V was clipped by 1 base and J by 6 bases, with 10 bases between them. CDR1 is SGHDN and CDR2 is FVKESK in the germline V gene. The CDR3 length is 14 residues.

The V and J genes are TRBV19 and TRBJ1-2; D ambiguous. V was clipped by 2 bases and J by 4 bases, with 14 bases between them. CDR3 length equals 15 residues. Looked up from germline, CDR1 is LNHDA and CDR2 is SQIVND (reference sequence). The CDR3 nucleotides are TGTGCCAGTAGTATAACGGTACCACGGGCCTATGGCTACACCTTC. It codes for CASSITVPRAYGYTF.

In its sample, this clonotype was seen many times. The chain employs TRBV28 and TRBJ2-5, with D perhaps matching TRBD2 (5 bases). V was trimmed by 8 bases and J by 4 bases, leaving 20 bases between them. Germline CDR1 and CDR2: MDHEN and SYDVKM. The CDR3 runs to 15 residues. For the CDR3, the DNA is TGTGCCAGCGAGGAGACTACCACGCCGACAGAGACCCAGTACTTC. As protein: CASEETTTPTETQYF. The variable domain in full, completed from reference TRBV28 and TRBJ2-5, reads DVKVTQSSRYLVKRTGEKVFLECVQDMDHENMFWYRQDPGLGLRLIYFSYDVKMKEKGDIPEGYSVSREKKERFSLILESASTNQTSMYLCASEETTTPTETQYFGPGTRLLVL.

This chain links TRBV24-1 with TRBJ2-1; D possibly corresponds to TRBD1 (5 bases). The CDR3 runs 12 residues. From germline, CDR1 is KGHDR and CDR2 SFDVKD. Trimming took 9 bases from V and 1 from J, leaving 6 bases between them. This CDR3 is CATAGSYNEQFF. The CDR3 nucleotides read TGTGCCACCGCAGGGTCCTACAATGAGCAGTTCTTC.

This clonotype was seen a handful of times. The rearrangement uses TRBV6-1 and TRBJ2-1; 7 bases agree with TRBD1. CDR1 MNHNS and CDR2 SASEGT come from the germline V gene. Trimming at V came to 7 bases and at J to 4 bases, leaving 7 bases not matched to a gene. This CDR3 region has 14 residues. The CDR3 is CASTPGTVYNEQFF. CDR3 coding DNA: TGTGCCAGCACCCCCGGGACAGTGTACAATGAGCAGTTCTTC.

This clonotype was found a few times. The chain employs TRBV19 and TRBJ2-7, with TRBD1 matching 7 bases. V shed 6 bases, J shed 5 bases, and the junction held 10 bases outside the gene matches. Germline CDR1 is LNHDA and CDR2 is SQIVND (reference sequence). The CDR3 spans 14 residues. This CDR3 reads CASSLHDRANEQYF. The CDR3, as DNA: TGTGCCAGTAGCCTCCATGACAGGGCAAACGAGCAGTACTTC.

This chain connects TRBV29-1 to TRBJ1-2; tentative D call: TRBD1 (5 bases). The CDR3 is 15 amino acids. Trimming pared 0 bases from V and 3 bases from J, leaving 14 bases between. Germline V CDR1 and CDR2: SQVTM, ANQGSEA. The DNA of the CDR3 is TGCAGCGTTGAAGATCCCCAGGAGGGGTACTATGGCTACACCTTC. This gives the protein CSVEDPQEGYYGYTF.

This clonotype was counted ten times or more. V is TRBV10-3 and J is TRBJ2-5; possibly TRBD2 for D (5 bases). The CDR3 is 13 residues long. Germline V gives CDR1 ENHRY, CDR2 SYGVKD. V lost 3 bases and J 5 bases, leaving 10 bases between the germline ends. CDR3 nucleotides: TGTGCCATCAGTGAAGGGAGTGGGGAGACCCAGTACTTC. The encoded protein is CAISEGSGETQYF.

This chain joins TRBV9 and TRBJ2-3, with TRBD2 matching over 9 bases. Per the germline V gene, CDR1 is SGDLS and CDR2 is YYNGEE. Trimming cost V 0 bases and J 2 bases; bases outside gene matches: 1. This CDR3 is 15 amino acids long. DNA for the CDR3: TGTGCCAGCAGCGTAGTAGCGGGGGACACAGATACGCAGTATTTT. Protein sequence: CASSVVAGDTDTQYF.

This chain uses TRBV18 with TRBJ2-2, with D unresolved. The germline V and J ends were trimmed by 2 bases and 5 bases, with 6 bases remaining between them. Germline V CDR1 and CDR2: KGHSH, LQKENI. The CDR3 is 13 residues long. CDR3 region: CASSPSLTGELFF. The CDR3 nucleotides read TGTGCCAGCTCACCAAGCTTGACCGGGGAGCTGTTTTTT.

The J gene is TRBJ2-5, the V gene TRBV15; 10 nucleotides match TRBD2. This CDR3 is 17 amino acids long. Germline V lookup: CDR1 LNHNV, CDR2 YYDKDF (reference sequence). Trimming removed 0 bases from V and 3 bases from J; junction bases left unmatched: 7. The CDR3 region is CATSRDTGTSGEETQYF. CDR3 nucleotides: TGTGCCACCAGCAGAGATACTGGTACTAGCGGGGAAGAGACCCAGTACTTC.

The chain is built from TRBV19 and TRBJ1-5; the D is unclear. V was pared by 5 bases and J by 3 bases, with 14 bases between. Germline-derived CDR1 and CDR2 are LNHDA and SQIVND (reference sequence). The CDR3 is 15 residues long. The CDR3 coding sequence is TGTGCCAGTAGTTCTATAGACAAGCCCAATCAGCCCCAGCATTTT. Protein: CASSSIDKPNQPQHF.

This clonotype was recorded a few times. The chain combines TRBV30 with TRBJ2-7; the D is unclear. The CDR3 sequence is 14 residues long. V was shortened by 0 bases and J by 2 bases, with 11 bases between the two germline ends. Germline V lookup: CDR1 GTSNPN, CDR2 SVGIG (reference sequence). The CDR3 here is CAWSVRHATYEQYF. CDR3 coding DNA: TGTGCCTGGAGTGTACGACACGCGACCTACGAGCAGTACTTC.

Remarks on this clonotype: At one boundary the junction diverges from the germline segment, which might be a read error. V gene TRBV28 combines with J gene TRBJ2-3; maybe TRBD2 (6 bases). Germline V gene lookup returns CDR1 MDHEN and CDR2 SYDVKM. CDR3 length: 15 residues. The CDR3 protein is CASSLRQGGTDTQYF. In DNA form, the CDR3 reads TGTGCCAGCAGTTTACGGCAGGGAGGTACAGATACCCAGTATTTT. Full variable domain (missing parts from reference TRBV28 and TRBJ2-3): DVKVTQSSRYLVKRTGEKVFLECVQDMDHENMFWYRQDPGLGLRLIYFSYDVKMKEKGDIPEGYSVSREKKERFSLILESASTNQTSMYLCASSLRQGGTDTQYFGPGTRLTVL.

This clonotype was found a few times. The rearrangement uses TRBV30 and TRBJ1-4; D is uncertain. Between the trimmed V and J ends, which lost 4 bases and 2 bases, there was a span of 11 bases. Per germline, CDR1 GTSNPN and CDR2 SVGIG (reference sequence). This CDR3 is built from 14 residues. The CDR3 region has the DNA TGTGCCTGGACTCATTTTGGGACTAATGAAAAACTGTTTTTT. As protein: CAWTHFGTNEKLFF. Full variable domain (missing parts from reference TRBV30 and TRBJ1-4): SQTIHQWPATLVQPVGSPLSLECTVEGTSNPNLYWYRQAAGRGLQLLFYSVGIGQISSEVPQNLSASRPQDRQFILSSKKLLLSDSGFYLCAWTHFGTNEKLFFGSGTQLSVL.

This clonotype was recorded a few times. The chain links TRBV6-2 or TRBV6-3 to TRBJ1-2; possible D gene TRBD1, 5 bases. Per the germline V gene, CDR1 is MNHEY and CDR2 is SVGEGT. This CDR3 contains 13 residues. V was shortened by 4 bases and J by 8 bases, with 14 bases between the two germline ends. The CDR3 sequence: CASSFGTGRGYTF. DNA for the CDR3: TGTGCCAGCAGTTTCGGGACCGGGCGAGGCTACACCTTC.

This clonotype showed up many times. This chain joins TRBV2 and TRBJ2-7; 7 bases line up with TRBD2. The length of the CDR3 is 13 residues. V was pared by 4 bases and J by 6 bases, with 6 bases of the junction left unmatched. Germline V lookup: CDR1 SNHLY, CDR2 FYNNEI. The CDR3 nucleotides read TGTGCCAGCAGTGTGGGAGGGCCCCTCGAGCAGTACTTC. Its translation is CASSVGGPLEQYF.